Presented here are 32 T cell receptor beta chains from one specimen sequenced in a study of cytomegalovirus exposure and HLA in healthy donors. In the PCR, 60 Vbeta and 13 Jbeta primers were used. The repertoire was sequenced with immunoSEQ multiplex PCR; TCRdb's copy has only in-frame clones and lacks some. The data hold about 160,000 clones, with just under 80% observed a single time. The sample consisted of PBMCs. Receptors were obtained from a woman in her fifties or sixties in good health and CMV-seronegative.

This clone was detected a few times. This chain connects TRBV30 to TRBJ1-5; the D is unclear. The ends were cut back, 3 bases at V and 1 base at J, with 13 bases in the middle. Germline CDR1 is GTSNPN and CDR2 is SVGIG (reference sequence). The CDR3 has 15 amino acids. The CDR3 reads CAWRSVGLSNQPQHF. The CDR3 bases are TGTGCCTGGAGGTCGGTCGGTTTGAGCAATCAGCCCCAGCATTTT.

This clone was recorded only once. CDR3 loop: CASSLWSGARETQYF. Written as DNA, the CDR3 is TGTGCCAGCAGCTTATGGTCAGGGGCAAGAGAGACCCAGTACTTC. The chain recombines TRBV7-2 with TRBJ2-5; possible D gene TRBD1, 6 bases. This CDR3 comprises 15 residues. V was trimmed by 2 bases and J by 4 bases, leaving 14 bases between them. The germline V gene has CDR1 SGHTA and CDR2 FQGNSA.

The table lists this clone with a few counts. The chain uses TRBV7-9 and TRBJ2-7, with a tentative D call TRBD1 (5 bases). Germline lookup yields CDR1 SEHNR and CDR2 FQNEAQ (reference sequence). V lost 1 base, J lost 2 bases, and 9 bases lay in between. The length of the CDR3 is 14 residues. CDR3 in DNA: TGTGCCAGCAGCTTAGGTCCAGGGCCCTACGAGCAGTACTTC. Its protein is CASSLGPGPYEQYF.

V usage is TRBV29-1 and J usage is TRBJ2-1, with 7 bases matching TRBD2. The V and J ends lost 8 bases and 3 bases, in that order; junction bases with no gene match: 7. This CDR3 is built from 13 residues. Germline V gives CDR1 SQVTM, CDR2 ANQGSEA. CDR3 in DNA: TGCAGCACCCCGGGACTATTCTACAATGAGCAGTTCTTC. This codes for CSTPGLFYNEQFF.

The chain recombines TRBV4-2 with TRBJ2-1, with TRBD2 identical over 10 bases. The V gene's germline CDR1 is LGHNA and CDR2 YNFKEQ. Trimming removed 1 base from V and 7 bases from J; junction bases left unmatched: 7. The CDR3 is 16 amino acids. In DNA form, the CDR3 reads TGTGCCAGCAGCCAAGTTGGAGCGGGAGGGCTGAATGAGCAGTTCTTC. It codes for CASSQVGAGGLNEQFF.

This clone showed up just once. A read error may produce the germline difference seen at one junction end. The genes are TRBV6-5 and TRBJ1-2; D possibly corresponds to TRBD1 (5 bases). Germline V gives CDR1 MNHEY, CDR2 SVGAGI. The CDR3 covers 15 residues. The DNA of the CDR3 is TGTGCCAGCAGTTACTCGAGGCCCAGGGCTGTTGGCTACACTTTC. Its protein is CASSYSRPRAVGYTF.

This clone was seen just once. This chain connects TRBV7-9 to TRBJ1-3, with TRBD1 matching 8 bases. The length of the CDR3 is 18 residues. Germline CDR1 SEHNR, CDR2 FQNEAQ (reference sequence). V gave up 4 bases and J gave up 0 bases; unmatched junction bases: 11. The CDR3 DNA is TGTGCCAGCAGCTCCCGGACAGGGACCAAACCCTCTGGAAACACCATATATTTT. Protein product: CASSSRTGTKPSGNTIYF.

V and J are TRBV5-1 and TRBJ1-4; 7 bases agree with TRBD1. This CDR3 region has 14 residues. Trimming at V came to 4 bases and at J to 3 bases, leaving 3 bases not matched to a gene. The germline CDR1 and CDR2 sequences are SGHRS and YFSETQ. This CDR3 is CASSTGDPNEKLFF. The CDR3 coding sequence is TGCGCCAGCAGCACAGGGGACCCTAATGAAAAACTGTTTTTT.

The rearrangement uses TRBV14 and TRBJ2-7; 9 bases are shared with TRBD1. Germline loops: CDR1 SGHDN, CDR2 FVKESK. V lost 4 bases, J lost 0 bases, and 4 bases stayed unmatched. The CDR3 runs 15 residues. The CDR3 DNA sequence: TGTGCCAGCAGCCGGGACAGGGCCTACTCCTACGAGCAGTACTTC. Amino acids: CASSRDRAYSYEQYF.

V is TRBV6-6 and J is TRBJ1-4; D is uncertain. Germline lookup yields CDR1 MNHNY and CDR2 SVGAGI (reference sequence). CDR3 length: 16 residues. V lost 2 bases, J lost 5 bases, and 15 bases lay in between. This CDR3 reads CASSYTQTRTNEKLFF. CDR3 sequence (DNA): TGTGCCAGCAGTTACACTCAGACAAGAACGAATGAAAAACTGTTTTTT.

This chain uses TRBV28 with TRBJ2-3, with a possible D match to TRBD2 (5 bases). CDR3 length: 16 amino acids. V was clipped by 1 base and J by 5 bases, with 16 bases between them. Germline CDR1 MDHEN, CDR2 SYDVKM. CDR3 sequence (DNA): TGTGCCAGCAGTTTATACAGAGGGTCTGGTGAAGATACGCAGTATTTT. It is translated as CASSLYRGSGEDTQYF.

This chain joins TRBV7-9 and TRBJ2-4, with no clear D. This CDR3 spans 16 amino acids. Trimming pared 4 bases from V and 8 bases from J, leaving 21 bases between. Per germline, CDR1 SEHNR and CDR2 FQNEAQ (reference sequence). CDR3 in DNA: TGTGCCAGCAGCTACACAACGGTGGCGATTCGGGACATTCAGTACTTC. Protein: CASSYTTVAIRDIQYF.

V and J are TRBV7-8 and TRBJ2-5; a weak D match, TRBD1 (6 bases). Germline assignment: CDR1 SGHVS and CDR2 FQNEAQ. Trimming cost V 11 bases and J 5 bases, with 27 bases left between them. The CDR3 is made up of 16 amino acids. The CDR3: CAAAHRDQSKGETQYF. CDR3 DNA sequence: TGTGCCGCAGCCCACAGGGACCAATCCAAAGGGGAGACCCAGTACTTC.

This chain connects TRBV7-2 to TRBJ1-5, with TRBD1 as a possible D gene (6 bases). Trimming shortened V by 5 bases and J by 4 bases, and 15 bases separated the two germline ends. Germline-derived CDR1 and CDR2 are SGHTA and FQGNSA. The CDR3 extends over 15 amino acids. The CDR3 sequence: CASSGGGGFNQPQHF. CDR3 in DNA: TGTGCCAGCAGCGGCGGGGGGGGCTTTAATCAGCCCCAGCATTTT.

The chain has TRBV5-6 and TRBJ1-6; TRBD1 is a possible D gene (5 bases). Trimming took off 0 bases at V and 0 bases at J, with 13 bases between the two ends. This CDR3 is 18 amino acids long. Germline V gene lookup returns CDR1 SGHDT and CDR2 YYEEEE. The CDR3, as DNA: TGTGCCAGCAGCTTGGCCGGGGGGGGTGGCTCCTATAATTCACCCCTCCACTTT. Translated: CASSLAGGGGSYNSPLHF.

This clone was counted only a few times. The V gene is TRBV2, the J gene TRBJ2-7; tentative D call: TRBD2 (6 bases). The CDR3 extends over 15 amino acids. V was shortened by 4 bases and J by 4 bases, with 17 bases between the two germline ends. Germline CDR1 is SNHLY and CDR2 is FYNNEI. CDR3 protein: CASSVRREPIYEQYF. For the CDR3, the DNA is TGTGCCAGCAGTGTAAGGAGGGAACCTATTTACGAGCAGTACTTC.

The chain has TRBV18 and TRBJ1-2; TRBD1 might be the D (5 bases). Germline V gene lookup returns CDR1 KGHSH and CDR2 LQKENI. The CDR3 runs to 15 residues. Deletions cut 1 base from V and 2 bases from J, with 11 bases between. In DNA form, the CDR3 reads TGTGCCAGCTCACCACAATTCCAGGGAAACTATGGCTACACCTTC. Translation gives CASSPQFQGNYGYTF.

The rearrangement joins TRBV11-2 to TRBJ2-4; TRBD2 might be the D (6 bases). Trimming cost V 6 bases and J 9 bases, with 15 bases left between them. The CDR3 is 13 residues long. The V gene's germline CDR1 is SGHAT and CDR2 FQNNGV. In DNA, the CDR3 is TGTGCCAGCAGTCCCACGGGGGATGTCATTCAGTACTTC. This encodes CASSPTGDVIQYF.

The chain couples TRBV7-2 to TRBJ2-2; D perhaps matches TRBD2 (7 bases). This CDR3 spans 15 amino acids. Germline V gives CDR1 SGHTA, CDR2 FQGNSA. Between the trimmed V and J ends, which lost 1 base and 6 bases, there was a span of 12 bases. CDR3 amino acids: CASSLVGGAPGELFF. The CDR3 DNA follows: TGTGCCAGCAGCTTAGTGGGGGGGGCCCCCGGGGAGCTGTTTTTT.

Comment on this clone: One junction end does not reproduce the germline sequence, and a read error may be involved. The chain links TRBV7-2 to TRBJ2-1, with 9 bases identical to TRBD2. The CDR3 is 14 amino acids. Germline V gives CDR1 SGHTA, CDR2 FQGNSA. CDR3: CASNLAGAINEQFF. The CDR3 region has the DNA TGTGCCAGCAACTTAGCGGGAGCTATCAATGAGCAGTTCTTC.

The rearrangement uses TRBV5-5 and TRBJ1-2; maybe TRBD1 (5 bases). The germline CDR1 and CDR2 sequences are SGHKS and YYEKEE (reference sequence). The CDR3 loop spans 13 amino acids. The V end was cut by 3 bases, the J end by 7 bases, with 13 bases between. This chain's CDR3 is CASSSEGLLGYTF. In DNA form, the CDR3 reads TGTGCCAGCAGCTCGGAGGGACTTCTTGGCTACACCTTC. The variable domain in full, completed from reference TRBV5-5 and TRBJ1-2, reads DAGVTQSPTHLIKTRGQQVTLRCSPISGHKSVSWYQQVLGQGPQFIFQYYEKEERGRGNFPDRFSARQFPNYSSELNVNALLLGDSALYLCASSSEGLLGYTFGSGTRLTVV.

This clone has just one count. The CDR3 DNA reads TGTGCCAGCAGTCCCCAGGGGGTGAGGGGCTACACCTTC. Amino acid sequence: CASSPQGVRGYTF. The chain has TRBV2 and TRBJ1-2, with 7 bases matching TRBD1. V was clipped by 5 bases and J by 8 bases; unmatched bases: 8. The CDR3 sequence is 13 residues long. Germline V lookup: CDR1 SNHLY, CDR2 FYNNEI.

J is TRBJ2-7 and V is TRBV6-1, with D maybe TRBD1 (6 bases). V was clipped by 4 bases and J by 2 bases, with 18 bases between them. CDR1 and CDR2 (germline): MNHNS, SASEGT. This CDR3 has 16 amino acids. CDR3 residues: CASSGITQGWTYEQYF. DNA of the CDR3: TGTGCCAGCAGTGGAATAACCCAGGGGTGGACCTACGAGCAGTACTTC.

The gene calls are TRBV4-3 and TRBJ2-7; tentative D call: TRBD2 (5 bases). Germline values: CDR1 LGHNA, CDR2 YSLEER. The CDR3 is 15 amino acids. Trimming removed 0 bases at V and 0 bases at J, with 9 bases between. CDR3 residues: CASSQDWERSYEQYF. The DNA for the CDR3 is TGCGCCAGCAGCCAAGATTGGGAGCGCTCCTACGAGCAGTACTTC.

This rearrangement joins TRBV7-6 to TRBJ1-5; D call uncertain. CDR3 size: 14 residues. The V end was cut by 1 base, the J end by 3 bases, with 7 bases between. Per germline, CDR1 SGHVS and CDR2 FNYEAQ. CDR3 DNA sequence: TGTGCCAGCAGCTTAGATTCGGTCAATCAGCCCCAGCATTTT. Translating it yields CASSLDSVNQPQHF.

This rearrangement joins TRBV5-4 to TRBJ2-1; D is unresolved. Germline lookup yields CDR1 SGHNT and CDR2 YYREEE (reference sequence). Trimming removed 0 bases from V and 4 bases from J, with 11 bases in between. This CDR3 has 15 amino acids. CDR3 coding DNA: TGTGCCAGCAGCTTGGATCTAAGTTCATACAATGAGCAGTTCTTC. Residues: CASSLDLSSYNEQFF.

The rearrangement uses TRBV6-6 and TRBJ1-4, with D unresolved. The germline CDR1 and CDR2 sequences are MNHNY and SVGAGI (reference sequence). The V end lost 4 bases, the J end lost 6 bases, and 15 bases lay between the germline ends. The CDR3 has 15 residues. CDR3 region: CASSSPRLQDEKLFF. The CDR3, as DNA: TGTGCCAGCAGTTCCCCCAGGCTTCAGGATGAAAAACTGTTTTTT.

The chain carries TRBV2 and TRBJ2-2; 11 bases are shared with TRBD2. Germline values: CDR1 SNHLY, CDR2 FYNNEI. V was clipped by 7 bases and J by 0 bases; unmatched bases: 7. The CDR3 has 17 residues. DNA for the CDR3: TGTGCCAGCACTCTTACTAGCGGGGGATCGAACACCGGGGAGCTGTTTTTT. Its translation is CASTLTSGGSNTGELFF.

This chain links TRBV27 with TRBJ1-4; D is undetermined. Germline values: CDR1 MNHEY, CDR2 SMNVEV (reference sequence). CDR3 length: 14 amino acids. Trimming cost V 6 bases and J 0 bases, with 8 bases left between them. The CDR3 DNA is TGTGCCAGCAGGTCAGATGCAACTAATGAAAAACTGTTTTTT. It codes for CASRSDATNEKLFF.

The DNA of the CDR3 is TGCGCCAGCAGCCAAGATCGGGCAGGACTAACGCAGTTCTTC. Translation gives CASSQDRAGLTQFF. V is TRBV4-3 and J is TRBJ2-1, with a possible D match to TRBD2 (6 bases). The V and J ends lost 0 bases and 12 bases respectively, with 15 bases between them. The CDR3 runs to 14 residues. Germline V lookup: CDR1 LGHNA, CDR2 YSLEER.

The CDR3: CASSLGQVIYYGYTF. In DNA form, the CDR3 reads TGTGCCAGCAGCTTGGGACAGGTTATCTACTATGGCTACACCTTC. The rearrangement joins TRBV5-6 to TRBJ1-2; D is perhaps TRBD1 (6 bases). The ends were cut back, 0 bases at V and 3 bases at J, with 12 bases in the middle. The CDR3 covers 15 residues. Germline V gene lookup returns CDR1 SGHDT and CDR2 YYEEEE.

The CDR3 here is CASSSRSSGFYNEQFF. For the CDR3, the DNA is TGTGCCAGCAGCTCCCGGTCTAGCGGATTCTACAATGAGCAGTTCTTC. The rearrangement joins TRBV9 to TRBJ2-1; 7 nucleotides agree with TRBD2. The J segment lost 3 bases and the V segment lost 4 bases, leaving 10 bases of the junction unmatched. The CDR3 is made up of 16 amino acids. Germline CDR1 is SGDLS and CDR2 is YYNGEE.